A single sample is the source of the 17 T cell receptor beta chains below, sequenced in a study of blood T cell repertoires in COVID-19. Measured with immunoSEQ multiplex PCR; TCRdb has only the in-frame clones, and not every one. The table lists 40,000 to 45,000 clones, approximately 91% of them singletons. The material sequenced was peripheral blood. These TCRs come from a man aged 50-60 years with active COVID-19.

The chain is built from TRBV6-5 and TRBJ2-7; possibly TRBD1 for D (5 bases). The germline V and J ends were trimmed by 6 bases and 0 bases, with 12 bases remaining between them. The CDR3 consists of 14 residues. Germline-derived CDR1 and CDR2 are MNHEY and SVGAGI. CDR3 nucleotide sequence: TGTGCCAGCAGACCCCGGACACCCTCCTACGAGCAGTACTTC. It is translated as CASRPRTPSYEQYF.

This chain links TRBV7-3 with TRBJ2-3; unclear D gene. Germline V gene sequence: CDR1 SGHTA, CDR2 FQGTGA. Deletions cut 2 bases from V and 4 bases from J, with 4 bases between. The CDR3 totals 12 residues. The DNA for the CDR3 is TGTGCCAGCAGCTTAGACTCAGATACGCAGTATTTT. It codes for CASSLDSDTQYF.

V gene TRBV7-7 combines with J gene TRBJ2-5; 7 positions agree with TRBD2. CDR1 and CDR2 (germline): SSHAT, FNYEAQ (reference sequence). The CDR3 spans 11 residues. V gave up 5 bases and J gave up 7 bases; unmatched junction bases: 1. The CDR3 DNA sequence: TGTGCCAGCAGCCCGGGGGGGACCCAGTACTTC. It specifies CASSPGGTQYF.

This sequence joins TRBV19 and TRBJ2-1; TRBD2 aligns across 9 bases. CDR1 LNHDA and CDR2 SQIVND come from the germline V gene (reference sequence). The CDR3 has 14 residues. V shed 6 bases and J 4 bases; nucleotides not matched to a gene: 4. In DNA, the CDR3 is TGTGCCAGTAGCGGCGGGAGGGATTACAATGAGCAGTTCTTC. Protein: CASSGGRDYNEQFF.

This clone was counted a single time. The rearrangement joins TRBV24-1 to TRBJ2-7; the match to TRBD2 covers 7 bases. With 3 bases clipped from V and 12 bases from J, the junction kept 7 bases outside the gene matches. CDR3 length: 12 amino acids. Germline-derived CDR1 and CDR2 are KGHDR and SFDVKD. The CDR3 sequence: CATSDTGGYLYF. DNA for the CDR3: TGTGCCACCAGTGATACCGGGGGGTATCTGTACTTC.

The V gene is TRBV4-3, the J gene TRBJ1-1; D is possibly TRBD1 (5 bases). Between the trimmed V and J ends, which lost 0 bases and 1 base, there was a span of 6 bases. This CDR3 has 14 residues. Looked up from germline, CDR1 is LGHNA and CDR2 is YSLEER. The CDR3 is CASSQDRANTEAFF. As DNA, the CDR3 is TGCGCCAGCAGCCAAGACAGGGCGAACACTGAAGCTTTCTTT.

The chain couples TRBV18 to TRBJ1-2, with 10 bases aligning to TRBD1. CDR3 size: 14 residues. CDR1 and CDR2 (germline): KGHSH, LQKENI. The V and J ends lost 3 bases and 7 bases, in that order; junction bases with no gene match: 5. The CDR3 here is CASSPRQGAGGYTF. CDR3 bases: TGTGCCAGCTCACCTCGACAGGGGGCTGGTGGCTACACCTTC. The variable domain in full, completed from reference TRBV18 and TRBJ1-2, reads NAGVMQNPRHLVRRRGQEARLRCSPMKGHSHVYWYRQLPEEGLKFMVYLQKENIIDESGMPKERFSAEFPKEGPSILRIQQVVRGDSAAYFCASSPRQGAGGYTFGSGTRLTVV.

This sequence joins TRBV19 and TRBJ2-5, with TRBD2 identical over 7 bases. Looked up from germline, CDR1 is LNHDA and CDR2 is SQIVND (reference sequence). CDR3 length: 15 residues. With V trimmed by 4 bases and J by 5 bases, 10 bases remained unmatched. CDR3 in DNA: TGTGCCAGTAGTAGGGCCGCGGGAGTCGGGGAGACCCAGTACTTC. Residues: CASSRAAGVGETQYF.

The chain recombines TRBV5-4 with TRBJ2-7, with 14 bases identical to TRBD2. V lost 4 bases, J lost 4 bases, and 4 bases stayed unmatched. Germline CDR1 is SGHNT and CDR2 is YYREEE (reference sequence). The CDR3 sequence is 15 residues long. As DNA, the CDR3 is TGTGCCAGCAGCGACCGACTAGCGGGAGGGTACGAGCAGTACTTC. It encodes CASSDRLAGGYEQYF.

The CDR3 is CASLPGPRGINEQFF. CDR3 in DNA: TGTGCCAGCCTCCCCGGGCCCAGGGGGATCAATGAGCAGTTCTTC. This rearrangement joins TRBV5-4 to TRBJ2-1; TRBD1 matches at 7 bases. Germline V gives CDR1 SGHNT, CDR2 YYREEE (reference sequence). With 7 bases clipped from V and 6 bases from J, the junction kept 13 bases outside the gene matches. This CDR3 is 15 amino acids long. The full variable domain, in which reference TRBV5-4 and TRBJ2-1 provide the parts outside the CDR3, is ETGVTQSPTHLIKTRGQQVTLRCSSQSGHNTVSWYQQALGQGPQFIFQYYREEENGRGNFPPRFSGLQFPNYSSELNVNALELDDSALYLCASLPGPRGINEQFFGPGTRLTVL.

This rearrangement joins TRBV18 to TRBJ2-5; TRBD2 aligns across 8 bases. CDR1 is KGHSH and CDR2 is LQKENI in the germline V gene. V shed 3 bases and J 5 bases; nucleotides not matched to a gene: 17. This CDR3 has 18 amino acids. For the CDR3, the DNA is TGTGCCAGCTCACCGATAAGACAGCCGAGCGGGAGCGGGGAGACCCAGTACTTC. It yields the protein CASSPIRQPSGSGETQYF.

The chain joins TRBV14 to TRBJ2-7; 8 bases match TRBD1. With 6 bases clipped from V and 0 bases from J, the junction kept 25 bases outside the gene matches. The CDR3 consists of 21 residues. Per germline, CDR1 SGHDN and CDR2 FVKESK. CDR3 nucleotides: TGTGCCAGCAGTCCAACCTCCCCAACCCAGACAGGGGATAAAAGCTCCTACGAGCAGTACTTC. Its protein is CASSPTSPTQTGDKSSYEQYF. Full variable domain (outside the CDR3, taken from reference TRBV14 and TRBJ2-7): EAGVTQFPSHSVIEKGQTVTLRCDPISGHDNLYWYRRVMGKEIKFLLHFVKESKQDESGMPNNRFLAERTGGTYSTLKVQPAELEDSGVYFCASSPTSPTQTGDKSSYEQYFGPGTRLTVT.

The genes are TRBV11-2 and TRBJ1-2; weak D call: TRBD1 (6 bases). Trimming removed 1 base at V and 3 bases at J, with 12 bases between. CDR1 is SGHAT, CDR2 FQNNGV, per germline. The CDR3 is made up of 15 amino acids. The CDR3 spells CASSLAWGQDYGYTF. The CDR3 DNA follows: TGTGCCAGCAGCTTAGCCTGGGGGCAGGACTATGGCTACACCTTC.

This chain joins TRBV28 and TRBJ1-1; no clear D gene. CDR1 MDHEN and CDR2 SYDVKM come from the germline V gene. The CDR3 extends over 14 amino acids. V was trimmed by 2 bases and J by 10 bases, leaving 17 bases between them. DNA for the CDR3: TGTGCCAGCAGTTTAGGTGCCATGCGGGAAGCAGCTTTCTTT. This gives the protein CASSLGAMREAAFF.

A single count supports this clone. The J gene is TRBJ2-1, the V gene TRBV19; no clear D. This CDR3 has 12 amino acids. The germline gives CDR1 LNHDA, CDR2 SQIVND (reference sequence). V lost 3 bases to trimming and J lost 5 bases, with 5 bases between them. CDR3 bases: TGTGCCAGTAGTATTCTTAACAATGAGCAGTTCTTC. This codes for CASSILNNEQFF.

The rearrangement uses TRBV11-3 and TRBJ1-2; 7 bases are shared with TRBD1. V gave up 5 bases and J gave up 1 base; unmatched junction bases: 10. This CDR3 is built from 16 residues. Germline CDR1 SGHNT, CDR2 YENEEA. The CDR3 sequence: CASSPEDRVGNYGYTF. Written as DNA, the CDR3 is TGTGCCAGCAGCCCAGAAGACAGGGTGGGTAACTATGGCTACACCTTC.

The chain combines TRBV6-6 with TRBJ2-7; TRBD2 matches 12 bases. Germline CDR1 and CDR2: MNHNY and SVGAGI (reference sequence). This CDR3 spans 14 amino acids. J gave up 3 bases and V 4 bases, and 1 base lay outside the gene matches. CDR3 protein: CASSLTSGSYEQYF. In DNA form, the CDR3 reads TGTGCCAGCAGTTTGACTAGCGGGAGCTACGAGCAGTACTTC.